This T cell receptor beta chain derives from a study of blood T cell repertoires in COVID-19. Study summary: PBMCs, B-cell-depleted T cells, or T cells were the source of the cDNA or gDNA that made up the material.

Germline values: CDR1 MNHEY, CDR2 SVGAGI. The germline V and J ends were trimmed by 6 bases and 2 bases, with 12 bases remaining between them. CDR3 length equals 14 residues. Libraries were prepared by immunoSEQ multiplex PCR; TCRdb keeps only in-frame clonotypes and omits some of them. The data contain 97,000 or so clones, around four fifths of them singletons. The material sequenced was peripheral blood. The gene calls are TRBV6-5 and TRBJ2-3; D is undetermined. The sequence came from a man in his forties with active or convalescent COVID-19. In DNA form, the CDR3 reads TGTGCCAGCAGACGGAACAGCTACACAGATACGCAGTATTTT. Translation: CASRRNSYTDTQYF.